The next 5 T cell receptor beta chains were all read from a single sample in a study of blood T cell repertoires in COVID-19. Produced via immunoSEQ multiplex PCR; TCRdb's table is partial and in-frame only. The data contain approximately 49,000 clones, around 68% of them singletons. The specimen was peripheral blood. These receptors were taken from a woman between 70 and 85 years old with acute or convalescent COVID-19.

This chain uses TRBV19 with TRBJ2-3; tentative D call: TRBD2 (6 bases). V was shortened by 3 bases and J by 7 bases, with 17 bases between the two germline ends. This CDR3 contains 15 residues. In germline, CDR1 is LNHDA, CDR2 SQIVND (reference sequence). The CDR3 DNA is TGTGCCAGTAGTATCGGGGGATCTCACAGAAATACGCAGTATTTT. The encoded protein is CASSIGGSHRNTQYF.

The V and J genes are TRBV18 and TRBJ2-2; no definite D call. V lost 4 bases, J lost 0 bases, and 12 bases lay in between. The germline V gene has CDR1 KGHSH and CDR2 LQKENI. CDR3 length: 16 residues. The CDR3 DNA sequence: TGTGCCAGCTCACAACTTACCTTCACGAACACCGGGGAGCTGTTTTTT. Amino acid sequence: CASSQLTFTNTGELFF.

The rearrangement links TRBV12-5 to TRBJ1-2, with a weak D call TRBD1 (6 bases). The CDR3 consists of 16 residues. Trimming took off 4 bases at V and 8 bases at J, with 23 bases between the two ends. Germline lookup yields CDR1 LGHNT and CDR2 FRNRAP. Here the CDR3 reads CASGSDTGYLGDGYTF. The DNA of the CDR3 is TGTGCTAGTGGTTCGGATACAGGGTATCTCGGGGACGGCTACACCTTC. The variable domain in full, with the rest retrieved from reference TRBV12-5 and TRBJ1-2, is DARVTQTPRHKVTEMGQEVTMRCQPILGHNTVFWYRQTMMQGLELLAYFRNRAPLDDSGMPKDRFSAEMPDATLATLKIQPSEPRDSAVYFCASGSDTGYLGDGYTFGSGTRLTVV.

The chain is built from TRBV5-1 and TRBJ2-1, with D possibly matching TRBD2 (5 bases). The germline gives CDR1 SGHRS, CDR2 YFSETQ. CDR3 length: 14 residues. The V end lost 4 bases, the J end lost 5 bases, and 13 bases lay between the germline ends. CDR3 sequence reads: CASSPQTSNNEQFF. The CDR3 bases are TGCGCCAGCAGCCCGCAAACTAGTAACAATGAGCAGTTCTTC. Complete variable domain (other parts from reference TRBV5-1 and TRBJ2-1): KAGVTQTPRYLIKTRGQQVTLSCSPISGHRSVSWYQQTPGQGLQFLFEYFSETQRNKGNFPGRFSGRQFSNSRSEMNVSTLELGDSALYLCASSPQTSNNEQFFGPGTRLTVL.

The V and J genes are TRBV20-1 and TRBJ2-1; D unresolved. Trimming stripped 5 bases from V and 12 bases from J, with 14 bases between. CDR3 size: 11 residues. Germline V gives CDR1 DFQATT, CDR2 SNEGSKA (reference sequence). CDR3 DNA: TGCAGTGCTCCCGGTGCTCCGGGGCAGTTCTTC. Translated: CSAPGAPGQFF.